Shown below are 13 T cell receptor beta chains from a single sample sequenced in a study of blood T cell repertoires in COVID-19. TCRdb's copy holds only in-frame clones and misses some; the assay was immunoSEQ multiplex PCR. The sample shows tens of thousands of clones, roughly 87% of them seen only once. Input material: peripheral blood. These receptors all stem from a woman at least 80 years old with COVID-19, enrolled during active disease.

The DNA for the CDR3 is TGCAGCGTTGAATTCCGAGAACTTCAAGAGACCCAGTACTTC. The encoded protein is CSVEFRELQETQYF. The chain links TRBV29-1 to TRBJ2-5; D gene unclear. The CDR3 sequence is 14 residues long. Germline CDR1 SQVTM, CDR2 ANQGSEA. V was trimmed by 2 bases and J by 2 bases, leaving 12 bases between them.

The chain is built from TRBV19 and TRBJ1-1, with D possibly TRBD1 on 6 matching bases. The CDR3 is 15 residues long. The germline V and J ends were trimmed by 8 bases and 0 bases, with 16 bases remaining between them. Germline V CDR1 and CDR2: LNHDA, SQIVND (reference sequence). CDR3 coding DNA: TGTGCCAGTGGACCCTCGGGGGGCCTGAACACTGAAGCTTTCTTT. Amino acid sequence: CASGPSGGLNTEAFF.

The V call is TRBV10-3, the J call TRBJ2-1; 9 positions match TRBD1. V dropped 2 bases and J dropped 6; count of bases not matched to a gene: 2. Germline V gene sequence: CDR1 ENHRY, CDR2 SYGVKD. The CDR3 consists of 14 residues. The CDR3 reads CAISEMGQGNEQFF. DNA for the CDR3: TGTGCCATCAGTGAGATGGGACAGGGCAATGAGCAGTTCTTC.

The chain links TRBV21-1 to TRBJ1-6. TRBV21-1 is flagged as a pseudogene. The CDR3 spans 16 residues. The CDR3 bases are TGTGCCAGCAGCAAAGATTCAGAGGGTCAAAATTCACCCCTCCACTTT. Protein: CASSKDSEGQNSPLHF.

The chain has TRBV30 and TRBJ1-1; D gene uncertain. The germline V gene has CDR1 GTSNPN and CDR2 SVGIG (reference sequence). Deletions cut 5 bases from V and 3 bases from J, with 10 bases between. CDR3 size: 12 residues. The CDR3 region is CAWALGDTEAFF. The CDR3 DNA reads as TGTGCCTGGGCCCTGGGAGACACTGAAGCTTTCTTT.

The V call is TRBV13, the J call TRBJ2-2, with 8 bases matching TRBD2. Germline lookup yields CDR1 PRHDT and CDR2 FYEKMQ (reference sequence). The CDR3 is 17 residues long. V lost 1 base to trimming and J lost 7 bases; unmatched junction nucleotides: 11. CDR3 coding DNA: TGTGCCAGCAGCTTAGTCGTGGGAGCGGGGGATGTCGGGGAGCTGTTTTTT. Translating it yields CASSLVVGAGDVGELFF. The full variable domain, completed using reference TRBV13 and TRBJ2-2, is AAGVIQSPRHLIKEKRETATLKCYPIPRHDTVYWYQQGPGQDPQFLISFYEKMQSDKGSIPDRFSAQQFSDYHSELNMSSLELGDSALYFCASSLVVGAGDVGELFFGEGSRLTVL.

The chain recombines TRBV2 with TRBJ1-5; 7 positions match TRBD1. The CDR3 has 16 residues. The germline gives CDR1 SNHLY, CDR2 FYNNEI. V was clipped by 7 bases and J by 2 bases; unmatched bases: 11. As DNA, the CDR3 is TGTGCCAGCACGGGCAGGGGGTCGCATGGCAATCAGCCCCAGCATTTT. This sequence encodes CASTGRGSHGNQPQHF.

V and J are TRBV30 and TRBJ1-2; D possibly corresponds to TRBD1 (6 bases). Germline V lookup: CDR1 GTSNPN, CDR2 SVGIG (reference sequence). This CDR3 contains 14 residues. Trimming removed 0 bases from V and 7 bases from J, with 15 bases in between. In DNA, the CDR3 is TGTGCCTGGAGTGTACAAGTACAGGGAACTGGCTACACCTTC. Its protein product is CAWSVQVQGTGYTF.

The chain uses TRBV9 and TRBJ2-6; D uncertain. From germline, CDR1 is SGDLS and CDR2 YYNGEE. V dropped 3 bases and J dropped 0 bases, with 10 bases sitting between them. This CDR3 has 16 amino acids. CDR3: CASSATGSSGANVLTF. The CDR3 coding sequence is TGTGCCAGCAGCGCCACTGGTTCCTCTGGGGCCAACGTCCTGACTTTC. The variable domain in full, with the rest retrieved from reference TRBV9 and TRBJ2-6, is DSGVTQTPKHLITATGQRVTLRCSPRSGDLSVYWYQQSLDQGLQFLIQYYNGEERAKGNILERFSAQQFPDLHSELNLSSLELGDSALYFCASSATGSSGANVLTFGAGSRLTVL.

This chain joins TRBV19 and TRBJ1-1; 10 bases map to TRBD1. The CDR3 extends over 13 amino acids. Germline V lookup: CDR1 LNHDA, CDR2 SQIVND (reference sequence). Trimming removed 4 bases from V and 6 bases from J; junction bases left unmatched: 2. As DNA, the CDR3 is TGTGCCAGTAGTACCGGGACAGGGGCTGAAGCTTTCTTT. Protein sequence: CASSTGTGAEAFF.

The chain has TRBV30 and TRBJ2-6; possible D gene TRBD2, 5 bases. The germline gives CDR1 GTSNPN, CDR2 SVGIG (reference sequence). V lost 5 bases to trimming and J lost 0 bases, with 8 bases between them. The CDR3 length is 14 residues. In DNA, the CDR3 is TGTGCCTGGGCTGACTACTCTGGGGCCAACGTCCTGACTTTC. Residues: CAWADYSGANVLTF.

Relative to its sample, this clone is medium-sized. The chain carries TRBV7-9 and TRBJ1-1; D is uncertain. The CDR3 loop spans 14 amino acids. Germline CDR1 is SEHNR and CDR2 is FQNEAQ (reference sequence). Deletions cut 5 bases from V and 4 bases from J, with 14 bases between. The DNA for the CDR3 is TGTGCCAGCAGCCCAAACATAGGGAGCACTGAAGCTTTCTTT. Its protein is CASSPNIGSTEAFF.

The CDR3 reads CASLSRGGRGTGELFF. DNA for the CDR3: TGTGCCAGTCTTTCCCGGGGGGGCCGGGGCACCGGGGAGCTGTTTTTT. The chain couples TRBV19 to TRBJ2-2; TRBD2 matches 8 bases. Losses at the gene ends were 8 bases for V and 4 bases for J; bases not matched to a gene: 12. The CDR3 spans 16 residues. The germline CDR1 and CDR2 sequences are LNHDA and SQIVND (reference sequence).